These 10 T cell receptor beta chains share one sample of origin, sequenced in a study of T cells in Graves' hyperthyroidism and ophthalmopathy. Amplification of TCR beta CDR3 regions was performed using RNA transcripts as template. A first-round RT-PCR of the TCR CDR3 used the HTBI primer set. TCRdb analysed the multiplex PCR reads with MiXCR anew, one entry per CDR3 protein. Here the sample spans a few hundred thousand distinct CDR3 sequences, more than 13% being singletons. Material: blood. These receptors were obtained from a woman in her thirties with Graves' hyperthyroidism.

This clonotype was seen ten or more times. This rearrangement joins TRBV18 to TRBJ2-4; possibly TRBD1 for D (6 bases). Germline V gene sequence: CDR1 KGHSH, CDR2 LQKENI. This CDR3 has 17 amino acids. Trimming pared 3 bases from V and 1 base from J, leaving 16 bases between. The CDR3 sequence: CASSPKGVQAAKNIQYF. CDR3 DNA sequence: TGTGCCAGCTCACCTAAGGGGGTACAAGCGGCCAAAAACATTCAGTACTTC.

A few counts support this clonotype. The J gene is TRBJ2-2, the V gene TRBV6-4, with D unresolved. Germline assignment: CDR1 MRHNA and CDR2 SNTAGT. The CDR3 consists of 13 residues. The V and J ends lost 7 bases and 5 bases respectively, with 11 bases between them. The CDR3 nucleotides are TGTGCCAGCAAGGCCGGTGGGACCGGGGAGCTGTTTTTT. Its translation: CASKAGGTGELFF.

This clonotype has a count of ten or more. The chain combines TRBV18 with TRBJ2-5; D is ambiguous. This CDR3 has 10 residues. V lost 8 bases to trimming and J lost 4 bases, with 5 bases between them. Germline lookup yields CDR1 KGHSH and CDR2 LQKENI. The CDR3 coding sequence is TGTGCCAGCATGCGAGAGACCCAGTACTTC. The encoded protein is CASMRETQYF.

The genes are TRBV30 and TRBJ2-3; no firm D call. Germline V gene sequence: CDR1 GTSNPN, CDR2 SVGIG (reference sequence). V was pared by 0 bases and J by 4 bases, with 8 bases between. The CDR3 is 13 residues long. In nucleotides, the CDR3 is TGTGCCTGGAGTGTCCTGGCGGCAGATACGCAGTATTTT. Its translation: CAWSVLAADTQYF.

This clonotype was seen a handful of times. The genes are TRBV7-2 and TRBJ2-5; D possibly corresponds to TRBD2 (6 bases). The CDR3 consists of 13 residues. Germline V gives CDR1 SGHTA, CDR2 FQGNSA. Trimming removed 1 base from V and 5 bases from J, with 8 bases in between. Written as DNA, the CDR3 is TGTGCCAGCAGCTTAGGGCGGGATGAGACCCAGTACTTC. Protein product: CASSLGRDETQYF.

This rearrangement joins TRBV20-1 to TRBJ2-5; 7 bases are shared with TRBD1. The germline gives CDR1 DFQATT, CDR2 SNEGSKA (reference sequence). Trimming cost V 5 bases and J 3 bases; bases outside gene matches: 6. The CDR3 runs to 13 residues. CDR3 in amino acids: CSALRTGKETQYF. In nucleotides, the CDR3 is TGCAGTGCTCTTAGGACAGGAAAAGAGACCCAGTACTTC.

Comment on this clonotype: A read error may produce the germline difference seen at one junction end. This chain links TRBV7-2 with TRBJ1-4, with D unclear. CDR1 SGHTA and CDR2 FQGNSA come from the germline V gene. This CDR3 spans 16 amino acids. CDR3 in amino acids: CASSLIAGDHPENLFF. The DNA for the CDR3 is TGTGCCAGCAGCTTAATTGCCGGAGACCACCCCGAAAACCTGTTTTTT.

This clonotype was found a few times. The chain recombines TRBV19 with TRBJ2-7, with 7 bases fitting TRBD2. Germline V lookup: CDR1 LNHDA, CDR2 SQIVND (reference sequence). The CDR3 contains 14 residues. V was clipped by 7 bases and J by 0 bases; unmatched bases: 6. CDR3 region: CASMRGGSSYEQYF. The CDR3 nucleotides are TGTGCCAGTATGCGGGGCGGGAGCTCCTACGAGCAGTACTTC.

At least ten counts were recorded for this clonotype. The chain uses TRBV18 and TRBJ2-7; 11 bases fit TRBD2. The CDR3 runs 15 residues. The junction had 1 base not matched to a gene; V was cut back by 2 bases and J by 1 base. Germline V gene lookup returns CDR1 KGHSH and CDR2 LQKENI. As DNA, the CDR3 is TGTGCCAGCTCACCAACTAGCGGGAGTTCCTACGAGCAGTACTTC. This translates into CASSPTSGSSYEQYF. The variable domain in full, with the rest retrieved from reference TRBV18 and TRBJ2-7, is NAGVMQNPRHLVRRRGQEARLRCSPMKGHSHVYWYRQLPEEGLKFMVYLQKENIIDESGMPKERFSAEFPKEGPSILRIQQVVRGDSAAYFCASSPTSGSSYEQYFGPGTRLTVT.

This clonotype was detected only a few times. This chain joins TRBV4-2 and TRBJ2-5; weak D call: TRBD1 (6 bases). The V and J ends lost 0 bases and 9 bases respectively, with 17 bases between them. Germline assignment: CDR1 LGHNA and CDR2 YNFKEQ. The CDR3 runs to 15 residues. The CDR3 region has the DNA TGTGCCAGCAGCCAAGATCCATGGGAACACAGGGCCCAGTACTTC. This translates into CASSQDPWEHRAQYF.